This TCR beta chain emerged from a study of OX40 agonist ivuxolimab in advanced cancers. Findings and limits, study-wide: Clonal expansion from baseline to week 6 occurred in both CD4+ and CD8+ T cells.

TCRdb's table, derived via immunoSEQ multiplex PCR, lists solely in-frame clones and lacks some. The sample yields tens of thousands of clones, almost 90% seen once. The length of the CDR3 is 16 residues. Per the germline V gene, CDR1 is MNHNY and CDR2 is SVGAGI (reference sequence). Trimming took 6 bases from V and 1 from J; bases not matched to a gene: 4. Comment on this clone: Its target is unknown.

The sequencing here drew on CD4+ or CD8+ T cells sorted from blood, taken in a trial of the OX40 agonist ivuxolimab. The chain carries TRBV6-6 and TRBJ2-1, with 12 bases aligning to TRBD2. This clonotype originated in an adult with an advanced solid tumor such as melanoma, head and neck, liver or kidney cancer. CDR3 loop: CASSRLAGESYNEQFF. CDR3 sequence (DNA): TGTGCCAGCAGCCGACTAGCGGGGGAGTCCTACAATGAGCAGTTCTTC.